The rows below give T cell receptor beta chains drawn from one sample of a study of cytomegalovirus exposure and HLA in healthy donors. This table comes from immunoSEQ multiplex PCR, and its TCRdb copy is limited to in-frame clones, with some not included. Of about 120,000 clones listed, approximately 75% are singletons. Sequenced: PBMCs. Receptor source: a man between 45 and 60 years old in good health and CMV-seropositive. The CDR3 runs from the conserved cysteine through the conserved F or W. Fields, in order: J gene, D gene, clone size, V gene, CDR3 protein, CDR3 DNA. The D gene is left open where the match is weak. Expanded clones are given a class, and other clones once, few, many or no size at all.

>TRBJ2-7|TRBD1|NA|TRBV5-1
CASREGTGPLSEQYF
TGCGCCAGCAGGGAAGGGACAGGGCCCTTGAGCGAGCAGTACTTC
>TRBJ2-1|TRBD2|once|TRBV19
CASSSHSPGGNEQFF
TGTGCCAGTAGTTCTCACAGCCCGGGGGGTAATGAGCAGTTCTTC
>TRBJ1-5|NA|few|TRBV12-1
CASSYPWTGGNQPQHF
TGTGCCAGCAGCTACCCCTGGACAGGGGGCAATCAGCCCCAGCATTTT
>TRBJ1-5|NA|once|TRBV6-6
CASSYSNRGQPQHF
TGTGCCAGCAGTTACTCCAACAGAGGGCAGCCCCAGCATTTT
>TRBJ2-2|TRBD2|NA|TRBV9
CASSVGTSANTGELFF
TGTGCCAGCAGCGTTGGGACTAGCGCGAACACCGGGGAGCTGTTTTTT
>TRBJ1-1|TRBD1|NA|TRBV10-2
CASRGQGQVWTEAFF
TGCGCCAGCAGGGGACAGGGACAGGTTTGGACTGAAGCTTTCTTT
>TRBJ2-6|NA|once|TRBV19
CASIDISSGANVLTF
TGTGCCAGTATAGACATCTCCTCTGGGGCCAACGTCCTGACTTTC
>TRBJ2-1|NA|NA|TRBV10-3
CAILVGGRNEQFF
TGTGCCATCTTAGTGGGAGGCAGGAATGAGCAGTTCTTC
>TRBJ2-5|TRBD1|NA|TRBV27
CASTATGLGRETQYF
TGTGCCAGCACCGCGACAGGGTTGGGACGGGAGACCCAGTACTTC
>TRBJ1-2|TRBD1|NA|TRBV5-8
CASSRGQGALGYTF
TGTGCCAGCAGCCGAGGACAGGGGGCGTTAGGCTACACCTTC
>TRBJ2-7|NA|NA|TRBV5-6
CASSLQAAYEQYF
TGTGCCAGCAGCTTACAGGCCGCCTACGAGCAGTACTTC
>TRBJ1-6|TRBD1|NA|TRBV7-9
CASSTRGQDNSPLHF
TGTGCCAGCAGCACAAGGGGACAGGACAATTCACCCCTCCACTTT
>TRBJ1-1|TRBD1|few|TRBV28
CASTPGGQGNTEAFF
TGTGCCAGCACCCCTGGGGGACAGGGTAACACTGAAGCTTTCTTT
>TRBJ2-7|NA|NA|TRBV7-9
CASSSAQGPPYEQYF
TGTGCCAGCAGCTCAGCCCAGGGGCCTCCCTACGAGCAGTACTTC
>TRBJ2-2|TRBD2|NA|TRBV2
CAVMRRGMGSGELFF
TGTGCCGTGATGAGGCGGGGGATGGGGTCCGGGGAGCTGTTTTTT
>TRBJ2-7|NA|NA|TRBV29-1
CSVEGTVDYEQYF
TGCAGCGTTGAAGGGACAGTCGACTACGAGCAGTACTTC
>TRBJ2-2|TRBD2|NA|TRBV18
CASSRPVERGTGELFF
TGTGCCAGCTCACGACCGGTAGAGCGGGGGACCGGGGAGCTGTTTTTT
>TRBJ1-5|TRBD1|once|TRBV9
CASSGTGQANQPQHF
TGTGCCAGCAGCGGAACGGGACAGGCTAATCAGCCCCAGCATTTT
>TRBJ2-2|TRBD2|NA|TRBV30
CAWSVKRGEGKTGELFF
TGTGCCTGGAGTGTAAAACGGGGGGAGGGTAAGACCGGGGAGCTGTTTTTT
>TRBJ2-2|TRBD2|NA|TRBV6-1
CASSSGDANTGELFF
TGTGCCAGCAGTAGCGGGGACGCGAACACCGGGGAGCTGTTTTTT
>TRBJ2-1|NA|NA|TRBV4-1
CASSLLADSYNEQFF
TGCGCCAGCAGCCTTTTAGCGGACTCCTACAATGAGCAGTTCTTC
>TRBJ1-1|NA|NA|TRBV27
CASSLSSRTVKNTEAFF
TGTGCCAGCAGTTTATCCTCCAGGACAGTGAAGAACACTGAAGCTTTCTTT
>TRBJ1-2|TRBD1|once|TRBV10-3
CAISDRQGAFGYTF
TGTGCCATCAGTGACCGACAGGGGGCTTTTGGCTACACCTTC
>TRBJ1-4|NA|NA|TRBV30
CAWSVEVNEKLFF
TGTGCCTGGAGTGTCGAGGTTAATGAAAAACTGTTTTTT
>TRBJ2-7|NA|NA|TRBV5-6
CASSLWGRTYEQYF
TGTGCCAGCAGCTTGTGGGGCAGGACCTACGAGCAGTACTTC
>TRBJ1-1|NA|NA|TRBV19
CASSLGRGMNTEAFF
TGTGCCAGTAGTCTCGGTCGGGGGATGAACACTGAAGCTTTCTTT
>TRBJ2-1|TRBD1|NA|TRBV29-1
CSALRQGGNEQFF
TGCAGCGCCCTTAGACAGGGGGGGAATGAGCAGTTCTTC
>TRBJ1-1|NA|NA|TRBV19
CASSINSNTEAFF
TGTGCCAGTAGTATCAACAGTAACACTGAAGCTTTCTTT
>TRBJ2-3|TRBD2|NA|TRBV11-3
CASSEGTSGKTDTQYF
TGTGCCAGCAGCGAGGGAACTAGCGGGAAGACAGATACGCAGTATTTT
>TRBJ1-6|NA|NA|TRBV11-2
CASSLTVSDSPLHF
TGTGCCAGCAGCTTGACAGTTAGTGATTCACCCCTCCACTTT
>TRBJ1-6|NA|NA|TRBV30
CAWRGRGDSPLHF
TGTGCCTGGAGGGGCAGGGGCGATTCACCCCTCCACTTT
>TRBJ1-2|NA|NA|TRBV29-1
CSVDSGGGYTF
TGCAGCGTTGATTCCGGAGGTGGCTACACCTTC
>TRBJ2-7|TRBD1|NA|TRBV30
CAWSVQGYSYEQYF
TGTGCCTGGAGTGTACAGGGGTATTCCTACGAGCAGTACTTC
>TRBJ2-7|TRBD1|NA|TRBV5-1
CASSFRTGTEPYYEQYF
TGCGCCAGCAGCTTCAGGACAGGGACGGAACCGTACTACGAGCAGTACTTC
>TRBJ1-1|NA|NA|TRBV6-4
CASSVGEAFNTEAFF
TGTGCCAGCAGTGTGGGTGAAGCGTTTAACACTGAAGCTTTCTTT
>TRBJ1-4|NA|NA|TRBV5-4
CASSGGRGATNEKLFF
TGTGCCAGCAGCGGTGGTCGGGGTGCAACTAATGAAAAACTGTTTTTT
>TRBJ1-5|NA|NA|TRBV7-2
CASSLDRNQPQHF
TGTGCCAGCAGCCTGGACAGAAATCAGCCCCAGCATTTT
>TRBJ1-2|NA|NA|TRBV18
CASSPNRTRSYGYTF
TGTGCCAGCTCACCAAACAGGACCAGAAGCTATGGCTACACCTTC
>TRBJ1-1|NA|NA|TRBV7-2
CASSLDPGWPEAFF
TGTGCCAGCAGCTTAGATCCAGGTTGGCCTGAAGCTTTCTTT
>TRBJ1-5|NA|NA|TRBV6-6
CASSPTRNSNQPQHF
TGTGCCAGCAGTCCCACGAGGAATAGCAATCAGCCCCAGCATTTT
>TRBJ1-1|NA|NA|TRBV10-2
CASSDRMNTEAFF
TGCGCCAGCAGTGATCGTATGAACACTGAAGCTTTCTTT
>TRBJ1-1|NA|NA|TRBV5-5
CASSLTHSYGEAFF
TGTGCCAGCAGCTTGACACACAGTTACGGAGAAGCTTTCTTT
>TRBJ1-2|TRBD1|NA|TRBV11-2
CASSEGQNYGYTF
TGTGCCAGCAGCGAGGGACAGAACTATGGCTACACCTTC
>TRBJ2-7|TRBD1|NA|TRBV9
CASSPGTGRDEQYF
TGTGCCAGCAGCCCCGGGACAGGGAGGGACGAGCAGTACTTC
>TRBJ2-7|NA|NA|TRBV2
CASSGGRGVYEQYF
TGTGCCAGCAGTGGGGGCAGGGGAGTCTACGAGCAGTACTTC
>TRBJ1-1|NA|few|TRBV7-9
CASSLILQFSEAFF
TGTGCCAGCAGCTTAATCTTACAGTTCTCTGAAGCTTTCTTT
>TRBJ2-3|TRBD2|NA|TRBV7-2
CASSFTTSGRSGTQYF
TGTGCCAGCAGCTTTACGACTAGCGGGAGGTCAGGTACGCAGTATTTT
>TRBJ2-4|TRBD1|NA|TRBV4-1
CASSLDAGTGTSLAKNIQYF
TGCGCCAGCAGCCTTGACGCCGGGACAGGAACATCCCTAGCCAAAAACATTCAGTACTTC
>TRBJ1-2|NA|NA|TRBV28
CASRGEGGAYGYTF
TGTGCCAGCAGGGGGGAGGGGGGGGCCTATGGCTACACCTTC
>TRBJ1-1|NA|NA|TRBV4-3
CASSQEVRGSNTEAFF
TGCGCCAGCAGCCAAGAAGTTAGGGGCTCCAACACTGAAGCTTTCTTT
>TRBJ1-5|NA|NA|TRBV5-8
CASSPDGQGNQPQHF
TGTGCCAGCAGCCCCGACGGCCAGGGGAATCAGCCCCAGCATTTT
>TRBJ1-1|TRBD1|NA|TRBV6-1
CASSVLGTGARLGEAFF
TGTGCCAGCAGTGTGCTCGGGACAGGTGCCCGGTTGGGTGAAGCTTTCTTT
>TRBJ2-3|TRBD1|NA|TRBV5-1
CASSLGDRSSTDTQYF
TGCGCCAGCAGCTTGGGGGACAGATCTAGCACAGATACGCAGTATTTT
>TRBJ1-6|NA|few|TRBV13
CASSPGGASNSPLHF
TGTGCCAGCAGCCCGGGGGGGGCGAGCAATTCACCCCTCCACTTT
>TRBJ1-2|NA|once|TRBV18
CASSATVIGGGYTF
TGTGCCAGCTCTGCCACCGTAATAGGGGGTGGCTACACCTTC
>TRBJ1-6|TRBD1|few|TRBV2
CASSGQGAVGNSPLHF
TGTGCCAGCAGTGGGCAGGGGGCCGTGGGGAATTCACCCCTCCACTTT